Below, 32 T cell receptor beta chains from the same sample are listed, as sequenced in a study of cytomegalovirus exposure and HLA in healthy donors. Primers for the PCR totalled 60 Vbeta and 13 Jbeta. Data came from immunoSEQ multiplex PCR; TCRdb stores just in-frame clones and leaves some out. The repertoire holds about 220,000 clones, with about three quarters as singletons. Specimen: PBMCs. The receptors come from a male donor in good health and CMV-seronegative.

V usage is TRBV6-5 and J usage is TRBJ1-2; D remains ambiguous. Germline V gives CDR1 MNHEY, CDR2 SVGAGI. Between the trimmed V and J ends, which lost 4 bases and 9 bases, there was a span of 18 bases. This CDR3 is 14 amino acids long. DNA for the CDR3: TGTGCCAGCAGTTCGCCGCGGGAGAGGTTTAGCTACACCTTC. Translating gives CASSSPRERFSYTF.

As to this clone: One end of the junction fails to match germline, which may point to a read error. The chain combines TRBV30 with TRBJ1-2; 8 bases line up with TRBD1. Germline CDR1 reads GTSNPN; CDR2 reads SVGIG (reference sequence). The CDR3 consists of 14 residues. The chain's CDR3 is CAWSVRDRRYDYTF. As DNA, the CDR3 is TGTGCCTGGAGTGTACGGGACAGGCGATATGACTACACCTTC. The variable domain in full, with the rest retrieved from reference TRBV30 and TRBJ1-2, is SQTIHQWPATLVQPVGSPLSLECTVEGTSNPNLYWYRQAAGRGLQLLFYSVGIGQISSEVPQNLSASRPQDRQFILSSKKLLLSDSGFYLCAWSVRDRRYDYTFGSGTRLTVV.

The chain uses TRBV11-3 and TRBJ2-5; 8 bases are shared with TRBD1. Germline CDR1 and CDR2: SGHNT and YENEEA. This CDR3 contains 17 residues. The ends lost 5 bases at V and 0 bases at J; junction bases unmatched: 11. The CDR3 DNA reads as TGTGCCAGCAGCAATGACAGGGGTGGGGGGTACCAAGAGACCCAGTACTTC. It specifies CASSNDRGGGYQETQYF. Using reference TRBV11-3 and TRBJ2-5 for the parts outside the CDR3, the full variable domain is EAGVVQSPRYKIIEKKQPVAFWCNPISGHNTLYWYLQNLGQGPELLIRYENEEAVDDSQLPKDRFSAERLKGVDSTLKIQPAELGDSAVYLCASSNDRGGGYQETQYFGPGTRLLVL.

This rearrangement joins TRBV28 to TRBJ1-3, with D maybe TRBD1 (5 bases). V lost 6 bases and J 4 bases, leaving 13 bases between the germline ends. Germline CDR1 MDHEN, CDR2 SYDVKM. The length of the CDR3 is 14 residues. Here the CDR3 reads CASSPPPGGNTIYF. CDR3 in DNA: TGTGCCAGCAGCCCCCCGCCAGGGGGAAACACCATATATTTT.

The chain carries TRBV27 and TRBJ2-2; possibly TRBD2 for D (5 bases). V lost 7 bases to trimming and J lost 5 bases, with 5 bases between them. Germline lookup yields CDR1 MNHEY and CDR2 SMNVEV (reference sequence). The CDR3 is 11 amino acids. CDR3 DNA sequence: TGTGCCAGCACGGGGACCGGGGAGCTGTTTTTT. Translating gives CASTGTGELFF.

The rearrangement joins TRBV4-1 to TRBJ2-5; 9 bases line up with TRBD2. The J call may be mistaken, given a closer DNA end match to TRBJ2-7. Germline CDR1 and CDR2: MGHRA and YSYEKL. CDR3 length equals 15 residues. This chain's CDR3 is CASSQATSGPYEQYF. CDR3 DNA: TGCGCCAGCAGCCAAGCGACTAGCGGCCCCTACGAGCAGTACTTC.

The V and J genes are TRBV6-5 and TRBJ1-2, with TRBD1 matching 7 bases. This CDR3 region has 15 residues. Trimming at V came to 0 bases and at J to 1 base, leaving 2 bases not matched to a gene. From germline, CDR1 is MNHEY and CDR2 SVGAGI. CDR3 nucleotide sequence: TGTGCCAGCAGTTACTCCAGGGGGGATAACTATGGCTACACCTTC. Its protein product is CASSYSRGDNYGYTF.

The sample holds a few counts of this clone. This chain links TRBV27 with TRBJ1-2; D gene ambiguous. The CDR3 has 13 amino acids. The V end lost 0 bases, the J end lost 5 bases, and 7 bases lay between the germline ends. Germline V gene data show CDR1 as MNHEY and CDR2 as SMNVEV (reference sequence). CDR3 loop: CASSLSRLYGYTF. The CDR3 DNA reads as TGTGCCAGCAGTTTATCGAGGTTATATGGCTACACCTTC.

The chain recombines TRBV28 with TRBJ1-1; the match to TRBD1 covers 10 bases. CDR3 length: 14 amino acids. With V trimmed by 6 bases and J by 5 bases, 6 bases remained unmatched. The germline gives CDR1 MDHEN, CDR2 SYDVKM. CDR3 sequence reads: CASRRTGGWTEAFF. The CDR3 bases are TGTGCCAGCAGACGGACAGGGGGGTGGACTGAAGCTTTCTTT. The full variable domain, completed using reference TRBV28 and TRBJ1-1, is DVKVTQSSRYLVKRTGEKVFLECVQDMDHENMFWYRQDPGLGLRLIYFSYDVKMKEKGDIPEGYSVSREKKERFSLILESASTNQTSMYLCASRRTGGWTEAFFGQGTRLTVV.

This sequence joins TRBV19 and TRBJ1-3, with unresolved D. Germline CDR1 is LNHDA and CDR2 is SQIVND (reference sequence). This CDR3 comprises 9 residues. Trimming removed 9 bases at V and 11 bases at J, with 8 bases between. CDR3 amino acids: CASLSAIYF. The CDR3 nucleotides are TGTGCCAGCCTGAGCGCCATATATTTT. Drawing the rest from reference TRBV19 and TRBJ1-3, the complete variable domain is DGGITQSPKYLFRKEGQNVTLSCEQNLNHDAMYWYRQDPGQGLRLIYYSQIVNDFQKGDIAEGYSVSREKKESFPLTVTSAQKNPTAFYLCASLSAIYFGEGSWLTVV.

The chain couples TRBV6-5 to TRBJ2-1, with 14 nucleotides matching TRBD2. J lost 10 bases, V lost 2 bases, and 4 bases had no gene match. This CDR3 comprises 15 residues. CDR1 and CDR2 from the germline V gene are MNHEY and SVGAGI. The CDR3 loop is CASSYGLAGGEEQFF. The CDR3 nucleotides are TGTGCCAGCAGTTACGGACTAGCGGGGGGAGAGGAGCAGTTCTTC.

Regarding this clone: Relative to the germline gene, one junction end is altered; a read error may explain this. The chain combines TRBV15 with TRBJ2-7; 8 nucleotides align to TRBD1. Per germline, CDR1 LNHNV and CDR2 YYDKDF (reference sequence). The CDR3 spans 16 residues. CDR3 in DNA: TGTGCCACCAGCATTGGGACAGGACAATCCTCCTACGGGCAGTACTTC. This encodes CATSIGTGQSSYGQYF. The entire variable domain, with the rest obtained from reference TRBV15 and TRBJ2-7, is as follows: DAMVIQNPRYQVTQFGKPVTLSCSQTLNHNVMYWYQQKSSQAPKLLFHYYDKDFNNEADTPDNFQSRRPNTSFCFLDIRSPGLGDTAMYLCATSIGTGQSSYGQYFGPGTRLTVT.

The rearrangement joins TRBV10-3 to TRBJ2-6, with 7 nucleotides matching TRBD1. The CDR3 extends over 15 amino acids. Germline V gene data show CDR1 as ENHRY and CDR2 as SYGVKD. J gave up 4 bases and V 6 bases, and 6 bases lay outside the gene matches. CDR3 protein: CAISGQESGANVLTF. CDR3 nucleotides: TGTGCCATCAGCGGACAGGAGTCCGGGGCCAACGTCCTGACTTTC.

This clone turned up a few times. The chain is built from TRBV30 and TRBJ1-1; TRBD1 matches 9 bases. Per germline, CDR1 GTSNPN and CDR2 SVGIG (reference sequence). V was clipped by 5 bases and J by 1 base; unmatched bases: 5. The CDR3 covers 14 residues. CDR3 sequence (DNA): TGTGCCTGGGGGACAGGGTCGGAGAACACTGAAGCTTTCTTT. Translation gives CAWGTGSENTEAFF.

The rearrangement links TRBV28 to TRBJ2-3; the match to TRBD1 covers 9 bases. V trimming: 10 bases; J trimming: 4 bases; junction bases outside the gene matches: 9. CDR1 and CDR2 from the germline V gene are MDHEN and SYDVKM. There are 14 residues in the CDR3. DNA for the CDR3: TGTGCCACCGGCCGGGACAGGGCATCAGATACGCAGTATTTT. As protein: CATGRDRASDTQYF.

The CDR3 DNA follows: TGTGCCAGCAGCGCCCGGACAGCTAACACCGGGGAGCTGTTTTTT. It specifies CASSARTANTGELFF. The chain recombines TRBV7-7 with TRBJ2-2; perhaps TRBD1 as D (6 bases). The V gene's germline CDR1 is SSHAT and CDR2 FNYEAQ (reference sequence). V was cut by 5 bases and J by 2 bases, with 12 bases left in between. The CDR3 consists of 15 residues.

The chain uses TRBV27 and TRBJ2-5; the D gene is possibly TRBD2 (6 bases). Deletions cut 4 bases from V and 2 bases from J, with 14 bases between. The germline gives CDR1 MNHEY, CDR2 SMNVEV (reference sequence). This CDR3 has 15 amino acids. CDR3 DNA: TGTGCCAGCAGTTCTGCGGGACGGGTACAAGAGACCCAGTACTTC. Its protein product is CASSSAGRVQETQYF.

The chain carries TRBV30 and TRBJ2-7; TRBD2 matches at 8 bases. With 1 base clipped from V and 0 bases from J, the junction kept 5 bases outside the gene matches. From germline, CDR1 is GTSNPN and CDR2 SVGIG (reference sequence). This CDR3 is built from 15 residues. The CDR3 loop is CAWSARGGSSYEQYF. CDR3 nucleotide sequence: TGTGCCTGGAGTGCACGGGGGGGGAGCTCCTACGAGCAGTACTTC.

The gene calls are TRBV5-6 and TRBJ2-7, with 8 bases matching TRBD1. Trimming at V came to 1 base and at J to 2 bases, leaving 14 bases not matched to a gene. CDR1 and CDR2 (germline): SGHDT, YYEEEE. This CDR3 is 18 amino acids long. The CDR3 DNA reads TGTGCCAGCAGCTTGCCCGGGGACAGGACACGCCCGACCTACGAGCAGTACTTC. Translated, it gives CASSLPGDRTRPTYEQYF.

The rearrangement links TRBV7-8 to TRBJ1-3, with D unclear. The CDR3 consists of 17 residues. Trimming left V 1 base short and J 0 bases short, with 13 bases between. The germline V gene encodes CDR1 SGHVS and CDR2 FQNEAQ. CDR3 region: CASSLVGRPDSGNTIYF. The CDR3 DNA reads TGTGCCAGCAGCTTAGTCGGCAGGCCGGACTCTGGAAACACCATATATTTT.

The rearrangement links TRBV5-6 to TRBJ2-7, with D unresolved. Trimming pared 4 bases from V and 2 bases from J, leaving 7 bases between. Germline loops: CDR1 SGHDT, CDR2 YYEEEE. This CDR3 has 12 amino acids. CDR3 DNA: TGTGCCAGCAGCCGCGACACCTACGAGCAGTACTTC. It specifies CASSRDTYEQYF.

The chain links TRBV19 to TRBJ2-4; maybe TRBD2 (6 bases). CDR1 is LNHDA, CDR2 SQIVND, per germline (reference sequence). The CDR3 has 15 amino acids. V lost 1 base to trimming and J lost 4 bases, with 11 bases between them. The CDR3 region has the DNA TGTGCCAGTAGTATAGCTGCCGGGGGAAAAAACATTCAGTACTTC. Translation: CASSIAAGGKNIQYF.

This clone has only one observation. V usage is TRBV28 and J usage is TRBJ2-7; TRBD1 might be the D (6 bases). This CDR3 is 13 amino acids long. Germline assignment: CDR1 MDHEN and CDR2 SYDVKM. Deletions cut 5 bases from V and 6 bases from J, with 14 bases between. The CDR3 DNA reads TGTGCCAGCAGTCCGGCACAGGGTGGCGAGCAGTACTTC. Translating gives CASSPAQGGEQYF.

The genes are TRBV25-1 and TRBJ2-7; the match to TRBD2 covers 10 bases. The CDR3 runs to 16 residues. V gave up 2 bases and J gave up 6 bases; unmatched junction bases: 10. CDR1 and CDR2 (germline): MGHDK, SYGVNS. CDR3 amino acids: CASSEKEGTSVSEQYF. The DNA for the CDR3 is TGTGCCAGCAGTGAAAAAGAGGGGACTAGCGTCTCCGAGCAGTACTTC.

The chain recombines TRBV12-5 with TRBJ1-1; TRBD1 aligns across 8 bases. Trimming at V came to 4 bases and at J to 8 bases, leaving 6 bases not matched to a gene. CDR3 size: 13 residues. Germline assignment: CDR1 LGHNT and CDR2 FRNRAP. Here the CDR3 DNA reads TGTGCTAGTGGTTGGGACAGGCCGACCGAAGCTTTCTTT. Its translation is CASGWDRPTEAFF.

The table lists this clone with a count of one. V and J are TRBV10-3 and TRBJ1-1; 7 bases agree with TRBD1. The germline V gene encodes CDR1 ENHRY and CDR2 SYGVKD. The CDR3 is made up of 14 amino acids. V was clipped by 8 bases and J by 4 bases; unmatched bases: 10. CDR3 region: CAIGPGGKGTEAFF. CDR3 in DNA: TGTGCCATCGGTCCAGGGGGAAAGGGCACTGAAGCTTTCTTT.

The gene calls are TRBV2 and TRBJ2-3, with 10 bases identical to TRBD2. Germline assignment: CDR1 SNHLY and CDR2 FYNNEI. J gave up 2 bases and V 6 bases, and 8 bases lay outside the gene matches. The length of the CDR3 is 16 residues. CDR3: CASSATLAGVTDTQYF. In DNA, the CDR3 is TGTGCCAGCAGCGCCACTCTAGCGGGGGTCACAGATACGCAGTATTTT.

The genes are TRBV7-2 and TRBJ2-3; 7 nucleotides align to TRBD2. The V segment lost 4 bases and the J segment 5 bases; nucleotides outside the gene matches: 6. The CDR3 consists of 14 residues. Germline CDR1 SGHTA, CDR2 FQGNSA. CDR3 in DNA: TGTGCCAGCAGCTACCAGCGGGGACTAGATACGCAGTATTTT. It yields the protein CASSYQRGLDTQYF.

The V and J genes are TRBV4-1 and TRBJ2-5; TRBD2 is a possible D gene (5 bases). V lost 0 bases, J lost 5 bases, and 13 bases lay in between. From germline, CDR1 is MGHRA and CDR2 YSYEKL. CDR3 length: 15 amino acids. The CDR3 loop is CASSQEGSNWETQYF. The CDR3 coding sequence is TGCGCCAGCAGCCAAGAAGGGAGCAACTGGGAGACCCAGTACTTC.

Only a few counts were recorded for this clone. The gene calls are TRBV30 and TRBJ1-4; no firm D call. Trimming took off 0 bases at V and 8 bases at J, with 16 bases between the two ends. The CDR3 has 15 amino acids. Germline V gene data show CDR1 as GTSNPN and CDR2 as SVGIG (reference sequence). The CDR3 DNA reads as TGTGCCTGGAGTGTACGGCGGATTGGCGGGGAAAAACTGTTTTTT. This sequence encodes CAWSVRRIGGEKLFF.

This clone came up a few times. The V call is TRBV5-1, the J call TRBJ2-3, with 7 bases matching TRBD1. Trimming cost V 2 bases and J 12 bases; bases outside gene matches: 3. CDR1 is SGHRS and CDR2 is YFSETQ in the germline V gene. The CDR3 covers 11 residues. CDR3 nucleotides: TGCGCCAGCAGCTTCGGGACAGATCAGTATTTT. Translating it yields CASSFGTDQYF.

A single count supports this clone. The CDR3 region is CASSLNGQGNEQFF. As DNA, the CDR3 is TGTGCCAGCAGCTTAAACGGTCAGGGGAATGAGCAGTTCTTC. This chain links TRBV7-2 with TRBJ2-1; a possible D gene is TRBD1 (6 bases). Germline assignment: CDR1 SGHTA and CDR2 FQGNSA. Deletions cut 2 bases from V and 7 bases from J, with 12 bases between. The CDR3 is 14 amino acids.